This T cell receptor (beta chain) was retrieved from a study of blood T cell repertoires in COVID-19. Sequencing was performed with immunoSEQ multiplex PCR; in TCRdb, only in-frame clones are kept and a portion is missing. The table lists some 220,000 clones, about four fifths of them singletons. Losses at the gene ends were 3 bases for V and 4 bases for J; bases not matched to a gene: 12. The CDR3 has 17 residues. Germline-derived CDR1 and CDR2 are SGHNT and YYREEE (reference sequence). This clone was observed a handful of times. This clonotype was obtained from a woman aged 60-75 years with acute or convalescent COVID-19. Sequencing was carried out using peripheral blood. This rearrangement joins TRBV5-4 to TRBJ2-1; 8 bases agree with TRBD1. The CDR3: CASSSRTGTGPYNEQFF. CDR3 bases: TGTGCCAGCAGCTCGAGAACCGGGACAGGACCATACAATGAGCAGTTCTTC.